This TCR beta chain was sequenced during a study of graft-versus-host responses after intestinal transplantation. Across the whole study: The study gave all recipients anti-thymocyte globulin induction, then tacrolimus and steroids for roughly 3 years. Findings and limits, study-wide: Within allografts, high graft-versus-host to host-versus-graft clonal ratios were seen among patients with graft-donor T cell macrochimerism. GvH clones were found in recipient marrow; some appeared first in ileum or blood.

Sequenced by immunoSEQ multiplex PCR; TCRdb stores in-frame clones only, minus some. The sample records 49,000 or so clones, 85% to 95% being singletons. This clone was seen only a few times. Its antigen is still unknown. The V end lost 2 bases, the J end lost 0 bases, and 9 bases lay between the germline ends. The CDR3 has 15 amino acids. Looked up from germline, CDR1 is SGHDT and CDR2 is YYEEEE. This specimen was PBMCs, taken approximately 740 days after a first intestinal transplant, on the day of a second. The receptor was derived from a human patient who received an intestinal transplant, so some T cells may come from the graft donor. The V and J genes are TRBV5-6 and TRBJ2-1; D unclear. DNA for the CDR3: TGTGCCAGCAGCTTAGGGATTAGCTCCTACAATGAGCAGTTCTTC. Translation: CASSLGISSYNEQFF.